These T cell receptor beta chains were read from a single sample in a study of blood T cell repertoires in COVID-19. TCRdb keeps only in-frame clones here, not all; method: immunoSEQ multiplex PCR. The profile shows roughly 300,000 clones, roughly four fifths of them singletons. The specimen sequenced was peripheral blood. Receptors were obtained from a woman aged 45-65 years who had recovered from COVID-19. CDR3s include the opening cysteine and the closing phenylalanine or tryptophan. The order of the fields is V gene, J gene, CDR3 protein.

V gene: TRBV28
J gene: TRBJ1-1
CDR3 protein: CASSFQGLNTEAFF

V gene: TRBV11-2
J gene: TRBJ2-1
CDR3 protein: CASRDRDYGNEQFF

V gene: TRBV5-1
J gene: TRBJ1-1
CDR3 protein: CASSRALDRNTEAFF

V gene: TRBV2
J gene: TRBJ2-2
CDR3 protein: CASSFDTSTGELFF

V gene: TRBV28
J gene: TRBJ1-2
CDR3 protein: CANLGTPPNGYTF

V gene: TRBV27
J gene: TRBJ1-4
CDR3 protein: CASSLGQGGFNEKLFF

V gene: TRBV2
J gene: TRBJ2-1
CDR3 protein: CASSPIAVLTSYNEQFF

V gene: TRBV28
J gene: TRBJ2-1
CDR3 protein: CASSLREMHNEQFF

V gene: TRBV6-1
J gene: TRBJ1-3
CDR3 protein: CASSEGSTGNTIYF

V gene: TRBV19
J gene: TRBJ1-4
CDR3 protein: CASIGSPGTGGEKLFF

V gene: TRBV7-2
J gene: TRBJ2-7
CDR3 protein: CASSSTSGPLNEQYF

V gene: TRBV7-8
J gene: TRBJ1-2
CDR3 protein: CASATGRYGYTF

V gene: TRBV28
J gene: TRBJ1-1
CDR3 protein: CASSRIQTFF

V gene: TRBV5-1
J gene: TRBJ2-3
CDR3 protein: CASSAVAGSSTDTQYF

V gene: TRBV6-6
J gene: TRBJ2-7
CDR3 protein: CASSAPGTVTYEQYF

V gene: TRBV28
J gene: TRBJ2-1
CDR3 protein: CASSFREGVYNEQFF

V gene: TRBV4-2
J gene: TRBJ1-2
CDR3 protein: CASSPPALTGSGGYTF

V gene: TRBV19
J gene: TRBJ1-1
CDR3 protein: CASRNRGRNTEAFF

V gene: TRBV19
J gene: TRBJ2-7
CDR3 protein: CASSRSGFPYEQYF

V gene: TRBV20-1
J gene: TRBJ1-2
CDR3 protein: CGWTGNYGYTF

V gene: TRBV11-2
J gene: TRBJ1-1
CDR3 protein: CASSSQGGEAFF

V gene: TRBV7-2
J gene: TRBJ2-2
CDR3 protein: CASSLALAAGELFF

V gene: TRBV3-1/TRBV3-2
J gene: TRBJ1-4
CDR3 protein: CASSQAFPTGHSNEKLFF